Each of the 6 T cell receptor beta chains below was sequenced from the same sample in a study of T-cell memory formation after mild COVID-19. TCRdb independently ran MiXCR on the 5' RACE reads; one entry per CDR3 protein. Of about 160,000 distinct CDR3 sequences in the sample, 25% to 40% were seen once. The source material was PBMCs or a T cell subset sorted from them (not recorded which). The receptor source for this set is an adult woman who had mild COVID-19 (a few samples of this study predate the infection). Cell type and time point are not known.

This clonotype came up a few times. The rearrangement uses TRBV12-3 or TRBV12-4 and TRBJ2-7; no reliable D call. The length of the CDR3 is 13 residues. V lost 2 bases and J 7 bases, leaving 12 bases between the germline ends. The DNA for the CDR3 is TGTGCCAGCAGTTTAAGGAGTTCCGCGGAGCAGTACTTC. Protein sequence: CASSLRSSAEQYF.

The chain is built from TRBV7-9 and TRBJ1-2; 8 nucleotides agree with TRBD1. The CDR3 has 15 amino acids. Trimming removed 4 bases from V and 3 bases from J; junction bases left unmatched: 7. Germline CDR1 and CDR2: SEHNR and FQNEAQ (reference sequence). The CDR3 DNA is TGTGCCAGCAGCTCCAACCCAGGGGGCGACTATGGCTACACCTTC. It translates to CASSSNPGGDYGYTF.

J is TRBJ2-5 and V is TRBV20-1; D remains ambiguous. The CDR3 is 11 residues long. Germline V lookup: CDR1 DFQATT, CDR2 SNEGSKA (reference sequence). With 6 bases removed from V and 4 bases from J, the gap between germline ends came to 9 bases. CDR3 nucleotide sequence: TGCAGTGCCCTCTTGGGAGAGACCCAGTACTTC. Its protein product is CSALLGETQYF.

This clonotype was seen a few times. This rearrangement joins TRBV24-1 to TRBJ2-1; 15 positions agree with TRBD2. The CDR3 has 19 residues. Germline CDR1 reads KGHDR; CDR2 reads SFDVKD. J lost 4 bases, V lost 4 bases, and 10 bases had no gene match. As DNA, the CDR3 is TGTGCCACCAGTGACCTGGGACTAGCGGGAGGTTCGGGGTACAATGAGCAGTTCTTC. Encoded protein: CATSDLGLAGGSGYNEQFF.

V is TRBV29-1 and J is TRBJ2-3; the D gene is possibly TRBD2 (6 bases). V lost 7 bases, J lost 4 bases, and 15 bases lay in between. The CDR3 length is 13 residues. Germline V gene lookup returns CDR1 SQVTM and CDR2 ANQGSEA. In DNA, the CDR3 is TGCAGCGGACGCGATGGCGGGGCAGATACGCAGTATTTT. Translated: CSGRDGGADTQYF.

This clonotype was counted between two and nine times. The chain recombines TRBV6-5 with TRBJ1-2, with D perhaps matching TRBD1 (6 bases). Germline V gene sequence: CDR1 MNHEY, CDR2 SVGAGI. The V end lost 0 bases, the J end lost 3 bases, and 11 bases lay between the germline ends. This CDR3 has 15 amino acids. CDR3 DNA: TGTGCCAGCAGTTACTCGGCCGGGGGCGACTATGGCTACACCTTC. Amino acids: CASSYSAGGDYGYTF.